This entry lists 16 T cell receptor beta chains sequenced from one sample in a study of blood T cell repertoires in COVID-19. Assay used: immunoSEQ multiplex PCR; TCRdb lists only in-frame clones, some missing. The sample records about 290,000 clones, approximately 80% being singletons. The sample taken for sequencing was peripheral blood. The receptors here all came from a woman in her fifties or sixties with active or convalescent COVID-19.

The CDR3 coding sequence is TGCGCCAGCAGCGAGAACAGGGGTAGGGCTTTCTTT. This translates into CASSENRGRAFF. This chain joins TRBV5-1 and TRBJ1-1; the match to TRBD1 covers 7 bases. Per germline, CDR1 SGHRS and CDR2 YFSETQ. The CDR3 loop spans 12 amino acids. The V segment lost 4 bases and the J segment 11 bases; nucleotides outside the gene matches: 8.

CDR3 region: CASSQEARQYNEQFF. The CDR3 DNA sequence: TGTGCCAGCAGCCAAGAGGCCAGGCAATACAATGAGCAGTTCTTC. The chain uses TRBV3-1 (or the pseudogene TRBV3-2) and TRBJ2-1, with no clear D. V lost 0 bases to trimming and J lost 4 bases, with 10 bases between them. The germline gives CDR1 LGHDT, CDR2 YNNKEL (reference sequence). The CDR3 length is 15 residues.

The gene calls are TRBV7-6 and TRBJ2-7; 8 bases are a match to TRBD2. In germline, CDR1 is SGHVS, CDR2 FNYEAQ. This CDR3 is 14 amino acids long. V lost 1 base and J lost 4; bases outside the gene matches: 3. This CDR3 reads CASSLDGRAYEQYF. In DNA form, the CDR3 reads TGTGCCAGCAGCTTAGACGGGAGGGCGTACGAGCAGTACTTC.

The table lists this clone with a few counts. The rearrangement links TRBV6-5 to TRBJ1-5; D remains unclear. Per the germline V gene, CDR1 is MNHEY and CDR2 is SVGAGI. CDR3 length: 14 residues. V was trimmed by 0 bases and J by 7 bases, leaving 10 bases between them. The CDR3 region has the DNA TGTGCCAGCAGTTACTCAGAGGGCCGGCAGCCCCAGCATTTT. It specifies CASSYSEGRQPQHF.

J is TRBJ1-6 and V is TRBV27; 8 bases match TRBD1. V was pared by 8 bases and J by 7 bases, with 4 bases of the junction left unmatched. The CDR3 totals 13 residues. Per germline, CDR1 MNHEY and CDR2 SMNVEV (reference sequence). The CDR3 here is CASRTGWNSPLHF. CDR3 DNA sequence: TGTGCCAGCCGGACAGGGTGGAATTCACCCCTCCACTTT.

This sequence joins TRBV3-1 (or the pseudogene TRBV3-2) and TRBJ2-7, with TRBD2 identical over 9 bases. V lost 1 base, J lost 3 bases, and 7 bases stayed unmatched. The CDR3 consists of 16 residues. The germline CDR1 and CDR2 sequences are LGHDT and YNNKEL (reference sequence). Here the CDR3 reads CASSQGTGLANYEQYF. In DNA, the CDR3 is TGTGCCAGCAGCCAAGGTACTGGACTAGCGAACTACGAGCAGTACTTC.

The V and J genes are TRBV20-1 and TRBJ2-7, with 7 bases that match TRBD2. The V segment lost 3 bases and the J segment 3 bases; nucleotides outside the gene matches: 8. Germline V gene lookup returns CDR1 DFQATT and CDR2 SNEGSKA (reference sequence). The CDR3 totals 14 residues. This CDR3 reads CSASRLADGYEQYF. The CDR3 nucleotides are TGCAGTGCTAGTCGGCTAGCGGACGGCTACGAGCAGTACTTC.

The gene calls are TRBV9 and TRBJ2-1, with a possible D match to TRBD1 (7 bases). Germline V gene data show CDR1 as SGDLS and CDR2 as YYNGEE. This CDR3 has 17 amino acids. V was clipped by 4 bases and J by 7 bases, with 24 bases between them. In DNA, the CDR3 is TGTGCCAGCAGCCCTCGGTCCTGGAGGGGGCTACAGAATGAGCAGTTCTTC. As protein: CASSPRSWRGLQNEQFF. Complete variable domain (other parts from reference TRBV9 and TRBJ2-1): DSGVTQTPKHLITATGQRVTLRCSPRSGDLSVYWYQQSLDQGLQFLIQYYNGEERAKGNILERFSAQQFPDLHSELNLSSLELGDSALYFCASSPRSWRGLQNEQFFGPGTRLTVL.

The chain links TRBV7-8 to TRBJ2-7, with 11 bases that match TRBD2. V lost 3 bases and J lost 2; bases outside the gene matches: 9. This CDR3 is built from 17 residues. Germline V gene sequence: CDR1 SGHVS, CDR2 FQNEAQ. The CDR3 DNA follows: TGTGCCAGCAGCTTCAATAATGCGGGACTAGCGGCCTACGAGCAGTACTTC. Its protein is CASSFNNAGLAAYEQYF.

This chain connects TRBV29-1 to TRBJ1-4; tentative D call: TRBD1 (5 bases). Per germline, CDR1 SQVTM and CDR2 ANQGSEA. The CDR3 has 13 amino acids. The V end was cut by 4 bases, the J end by 8 bases, with 14 bases between. CDR3 DNA sequence: TGCAGCGTTGTTGTCCGGGGGAACGAAAAACTGTTTTTT. It is translated as CSVVVRGNEKLFF.

This clone was counted between two and nine times. The V and J genes are TRBV6-1 and TRBJ1-1, with D hard to call. CDR3 size: 15 residues. The V end lost 1 base, the J end lost 0 bases, and 9 bases lay between the germline ends. CDR1 and CDR2 (germline): MNHNS, SASEGT. The CDR3 nucleotides read TGTGCCAGCAGTGAAGACCCAGCGGTGAACACTGAAGCTTTCTTT. Its protein product is CASSEDPAVNTEAFF.

The chain combines TRBV6-1 with TRBJ1-2; 9 bases are shared with TRBD1. CDR3 length: 15 residues. CDR1 is MNHNS, CDR2 SASEGT, per germline. V was clipped by 2 bases and J by 1 base; unmatched bases: 2. CDR3 protein: CASSERDRVNYGYTF. In DNA form, the CDR3 reads TGTGCCAGCAGTGAACGGGACAGGGTTAACTATGGCTACACCTTC.

This chain connects TRBV11-2 to TRBJ2-7, with a possible D match to TRBD1 (6 bases). CDR3 length equals 13 residues. Deletions cut 3 bases from V and 2 bases from J, with 8 bases between. Germline V gene lookup returns CDR1 SGHAT and CDR2 FQNNGV. DNA for the CDR3: TGTGCCAGCAGCTTTGGACAGACCTACGAGCAGTACTTC. The encoded protein is CASSFGQTYEQYF.

The V gene is TRBV7-6, the J gene TRBJ1-4; D is perhaps TRBD1 (6 bases). V lost 6 bases to trimming and J lost 5 bases, with 13 bases between them. The germline gives CDR1 SGHVS, CDR2 FNYEAQ. This CDR3 spans 14 amino acids. As DNA, the CDR3 is TGTGCCAGCAGTCAACAGGGTGAGAATGAAAAACTGTTTTTT. Protein sequence: CASSQQGENEKLFF.

This chain joins TRBV2 and TRBJ1-1, with 7 positions matching TRBD1. Germline V lookup: CDR1 SNHLY, CDR2 FYNNEI. With V trimmed by 1 base and J by 4 bases, 12 bases remained unmatched. The CDR3 contains 17 residues. CDR3 sequence: CASSEGDDREEGTEAFF. The DNA of the CDR3 is TGTGCCAGCAGTGAAGGGGATGACAGGGAGGAGGGCACTGAAGCTTTCTTT.

This clone occurred once. The J gene is TRBJ1-2, the V gene TRBV5-8; TRBD1 agrees at 9 bases. Germline assignment: CDR1 SGHTS and CDR2 YDEGEE. This CDR3 has 15 amino acids. Trimming at V came to 5 bases and at J to 4 bases, leaving 9 bases not matched to a gene. CDR3 in DNA: TGTGCCAGCAGTAGATCCGGGACAGGGCTCTATGGCTACACCTTC. Its translation: CASSRSGTGLYGYTF.